The TCR beta chain under discussion was sequenced for a study of T-cell reconstitution after alpha-beta-depleted transplantation in children. Broader study findings: One year post-transplant, T-cell counts and diversity were largely derived from T cells produced anew.

Preparation of the TCRbeta library used unique molecular identifiers. Using its own MiXCR run on the PCR reads, TCRdb lists one record per CDR3 protein. The profile shows 25,000 to 30,000 distinct CDR3 sequences, about 6.2% of them singletons. This clonotype was seen at least ten times. The antigen remains unidentified. Germline lookup yields CDR1 LNHNV and CDR2 YYDKDF (reference sequence). Losses at the gene ends were 4 bases for V and 6 bases for J; bases not matched to a gene: 24. The CDR3 consists of 20 residues. Sequences were derived from PBMCs, mostly from graft donor cells, sampled 180 days after TCRalphabeta/CD19-depleted stem cell transplant. The gene calls are TRBV15 and TRBJ2-7, with TRBD2 identical over 10 bases. This TCR came from a male patient aged 10 to 17 who had a stem cell transplant for acute myeloid leukemia, so the T cells may come from the graft donor. This CDR3 reads CATSNIWASGSPASSIEQYF. CDR3 nucleotide sequence: TGTGCCACCAGCAATATTTGGGCTAGCGGGAGCCCCGCGTCGAGCATCGAGCAGTACTTC.